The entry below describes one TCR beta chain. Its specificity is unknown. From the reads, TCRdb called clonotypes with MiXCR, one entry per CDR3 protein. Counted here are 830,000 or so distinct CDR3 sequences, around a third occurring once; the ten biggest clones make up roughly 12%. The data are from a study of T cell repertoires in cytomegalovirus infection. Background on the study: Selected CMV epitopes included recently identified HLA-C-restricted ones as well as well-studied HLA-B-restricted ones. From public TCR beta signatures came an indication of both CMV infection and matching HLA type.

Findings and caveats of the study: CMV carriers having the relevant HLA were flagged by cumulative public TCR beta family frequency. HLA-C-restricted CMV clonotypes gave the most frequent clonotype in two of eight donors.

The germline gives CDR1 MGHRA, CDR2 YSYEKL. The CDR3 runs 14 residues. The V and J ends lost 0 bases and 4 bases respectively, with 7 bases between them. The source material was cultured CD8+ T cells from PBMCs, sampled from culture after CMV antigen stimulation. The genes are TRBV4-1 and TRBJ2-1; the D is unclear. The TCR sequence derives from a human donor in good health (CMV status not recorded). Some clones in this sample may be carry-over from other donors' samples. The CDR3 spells CASSQELAYNEQFF. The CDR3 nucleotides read TGCGCCAGCAGCCAAGAGTTGGCTTACAATGAGCAGTTCTTC.